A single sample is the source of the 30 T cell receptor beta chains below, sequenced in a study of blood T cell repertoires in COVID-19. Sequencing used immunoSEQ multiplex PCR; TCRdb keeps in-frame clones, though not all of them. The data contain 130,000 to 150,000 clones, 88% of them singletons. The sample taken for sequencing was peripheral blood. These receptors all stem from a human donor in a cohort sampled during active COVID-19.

The CDR3 DNA is TGTGCCAGCAGTCTCATATACCGGACTGAAGCTTTCTTT. Encoded protein: CASSLIYRTEAFF. The V and J genes are TRBV12-3 or TRBV12-4 and TRBJ1-1; D remains unclear. V dropped 5 bases and J dropped 5 bases, with 12 bases sitting between them. This CDR3 spans 13 amino acids.

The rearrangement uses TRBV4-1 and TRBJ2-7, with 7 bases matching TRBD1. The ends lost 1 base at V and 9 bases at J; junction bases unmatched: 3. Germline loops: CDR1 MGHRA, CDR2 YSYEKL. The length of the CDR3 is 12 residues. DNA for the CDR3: TGCGCCAGCAGCCAAGGACAGGGTGGGCAGTACTTC. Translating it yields CASSQGQGGQYF.

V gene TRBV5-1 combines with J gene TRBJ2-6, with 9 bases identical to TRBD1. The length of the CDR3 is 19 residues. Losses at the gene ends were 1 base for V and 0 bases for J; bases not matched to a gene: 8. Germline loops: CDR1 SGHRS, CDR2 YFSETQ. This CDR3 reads CASSLRYTGGRSGANVLTF. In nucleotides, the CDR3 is TGCGCCAGCAGCTTGCGGTACACAGGGGGCCGCTCTGGGGCCAACGTCCTGACTTTC.

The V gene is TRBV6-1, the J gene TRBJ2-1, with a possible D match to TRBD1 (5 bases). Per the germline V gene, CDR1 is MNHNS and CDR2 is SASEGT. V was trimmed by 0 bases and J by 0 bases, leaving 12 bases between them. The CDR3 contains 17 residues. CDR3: CASSEAPMTDSYNEQFF. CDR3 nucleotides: TGTGCCAGCAGTGAAGCCCCCATGACAGACTCCTACAATGAGCAGTTCTTC.

As DNA, the CDR3 is TGCAGCGTCGTAGACAAGTCCCCCTTCATGAACACTGAAGCTTTCTTT. Amino acids: CSVVDKSPFMNTEAFF. The genes are TRBV29-1 and TRBJ1-1; unclear D gene. The germline V gene has CDR1 SQVTM and CDR2 ANQGSEA. The CDR3 runs 16 residues. V gave up 6 bases and J gave up 0 bases, with 20 bases separating them.

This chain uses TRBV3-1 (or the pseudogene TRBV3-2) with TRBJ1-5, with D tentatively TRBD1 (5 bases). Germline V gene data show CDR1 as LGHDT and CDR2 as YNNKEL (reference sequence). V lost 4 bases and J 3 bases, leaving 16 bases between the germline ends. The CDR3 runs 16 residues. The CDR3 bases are TGTGCCAGCAGCCCAACGGGCAGGGCCTTCAATCAGCCCCAGCATTTT. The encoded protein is CASSPTGRAFNQPQHF.

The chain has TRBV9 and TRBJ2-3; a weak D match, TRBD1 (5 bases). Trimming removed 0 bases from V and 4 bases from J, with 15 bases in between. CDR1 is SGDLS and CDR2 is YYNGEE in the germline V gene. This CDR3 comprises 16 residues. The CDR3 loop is CASSVDGGASPDTQYF. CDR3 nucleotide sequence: TGTGCCAGCAGCGTAGATGGTGGGGCGAGCCCAGATACGCAGTATTTT.

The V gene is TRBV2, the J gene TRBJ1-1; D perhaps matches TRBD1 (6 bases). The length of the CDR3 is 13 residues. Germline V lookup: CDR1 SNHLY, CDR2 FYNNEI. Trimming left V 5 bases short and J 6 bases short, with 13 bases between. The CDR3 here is CASSNARGSEAFF. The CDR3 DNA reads TGTGCCAGCAGTAACGCCAGGGGTTCTGAAGCTTTCTTT.

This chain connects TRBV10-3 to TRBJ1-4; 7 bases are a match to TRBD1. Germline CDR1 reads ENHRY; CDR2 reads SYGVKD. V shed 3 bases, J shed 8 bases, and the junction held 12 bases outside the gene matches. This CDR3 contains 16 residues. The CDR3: CAISELSTGMLEKLFF. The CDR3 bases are TGTGCCATCAGTGAACTCTCGACAGGGATGTTGGAAAAACTGTTTTTT.

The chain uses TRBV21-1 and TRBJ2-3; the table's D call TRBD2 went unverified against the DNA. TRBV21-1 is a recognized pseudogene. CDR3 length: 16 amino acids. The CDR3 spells CASSTRLAQAPDTQYF. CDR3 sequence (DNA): TGTGCCAGCAGTACCAGACTAGCCCAGGCCCCAGATACGCAGTATTTT.

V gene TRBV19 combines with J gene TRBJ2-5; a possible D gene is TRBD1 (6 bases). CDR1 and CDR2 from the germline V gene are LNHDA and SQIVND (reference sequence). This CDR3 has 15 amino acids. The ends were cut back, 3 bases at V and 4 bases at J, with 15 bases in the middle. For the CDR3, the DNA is TGTGCCAGTAGTATGATGTGGACAGCGGTAGAGACCCAGTACTTC. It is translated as CASSMMWTAVETQYF.

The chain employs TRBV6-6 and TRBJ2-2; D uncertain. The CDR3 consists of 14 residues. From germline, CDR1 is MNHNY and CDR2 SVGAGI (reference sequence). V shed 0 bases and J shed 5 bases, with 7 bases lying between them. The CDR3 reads CASSYSSLTGELFF. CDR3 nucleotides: TGTGCCAGCAGTTACTCGAGTTTGACCGGGGAGCTGTTTTTT.

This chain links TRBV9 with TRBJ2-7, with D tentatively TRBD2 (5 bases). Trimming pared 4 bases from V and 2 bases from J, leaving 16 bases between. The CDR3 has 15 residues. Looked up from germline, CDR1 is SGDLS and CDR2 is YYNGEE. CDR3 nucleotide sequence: TGTGCCAGCAGCAAGTATACCGACGGGACCTACGAGCAGTACTTC. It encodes CASSKYTDGTYEQYF. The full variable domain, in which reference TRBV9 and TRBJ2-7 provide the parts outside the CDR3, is DSGVTQTPKHLITATGQRVTLRCSPRSGDLSVYWYQQSLDQGLQFLIQYYNGEERAKGNILERFSAQQFPDLHSELNLSSLELGDSALYFCASSKYTDGTYEQYFGPGTRLTVT.

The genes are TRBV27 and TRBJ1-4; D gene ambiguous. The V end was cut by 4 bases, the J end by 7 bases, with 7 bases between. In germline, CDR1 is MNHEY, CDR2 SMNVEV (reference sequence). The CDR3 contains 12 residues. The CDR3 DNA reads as TGTGCCAGCAGTTCCTACGGTGAAAAACTGTTTTTT. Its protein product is CASSSYGEKLFF.

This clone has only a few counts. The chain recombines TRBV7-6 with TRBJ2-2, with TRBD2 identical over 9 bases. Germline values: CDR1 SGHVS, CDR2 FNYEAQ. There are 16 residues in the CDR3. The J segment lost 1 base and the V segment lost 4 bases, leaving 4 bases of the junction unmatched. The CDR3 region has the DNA TGTGCCAGCAGCTCCTTAGCGGGGGAGAACACCGGGGAGCTGTTTTTT. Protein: CASSSLAGENTGELFF.

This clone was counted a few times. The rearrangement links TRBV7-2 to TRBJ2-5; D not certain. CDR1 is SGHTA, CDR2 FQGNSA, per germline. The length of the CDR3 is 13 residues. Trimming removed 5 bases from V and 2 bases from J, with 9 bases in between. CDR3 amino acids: CASSISRQETQYF. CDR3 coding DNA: TGTGCCAGCAGCATAAGTCGGCAAGAGACCCAGTACTTC.

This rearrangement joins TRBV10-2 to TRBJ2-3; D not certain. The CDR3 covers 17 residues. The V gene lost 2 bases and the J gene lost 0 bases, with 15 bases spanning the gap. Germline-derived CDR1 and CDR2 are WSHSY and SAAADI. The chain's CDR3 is CASSEPPSLASTDTQYF. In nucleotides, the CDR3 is TGCGCCAGCAGTGAGCCGCCAAGCCTTGCAAGCACAGATACGCAGTATTTT.

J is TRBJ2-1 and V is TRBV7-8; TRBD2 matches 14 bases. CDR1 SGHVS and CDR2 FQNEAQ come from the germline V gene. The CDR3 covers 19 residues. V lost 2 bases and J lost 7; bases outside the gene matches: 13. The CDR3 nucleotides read TGTGCCAGCAGCTTACAGTGGGGGACTAGCGGGAGAATGCGTAATGAGCAGTTCTTC. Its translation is CASSLQWGTSGRMRNEQFF.

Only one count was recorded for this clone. CDR3 protein: CASSQGTGSGYTF. The CDR3 DNA reads TGTGCCAGCAGCCAAGGGACCGGGAGTGGCTACACCTTC. The chain uses TRBV3-1 (or the pseudogene TRBV3-2) and TRBJ1-2; no definite D call. The germline V gene has CDR1 LGHDT and CDR2 YNNKEL (reference sequence). This CDR3 spans 13 amino acids. Trimming removed 1 base at V and 7 bases at J, with 10 bases between.

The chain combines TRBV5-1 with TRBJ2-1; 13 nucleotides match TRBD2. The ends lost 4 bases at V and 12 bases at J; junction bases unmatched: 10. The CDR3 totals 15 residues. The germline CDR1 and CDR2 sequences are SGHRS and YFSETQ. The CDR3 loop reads CASSPFGLAGDGQFF. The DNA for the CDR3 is TGCGCCAGCAGCCCCTTCGGACTAGCGGGAGACGGGCAGTTCTTC.

The CDR3 is CATSVGSLYEQYF. In nucleotides, the CDR3 is TGTGCCACCAGTGTGGGCAGCCTTTACGAGCAGTACTTC. J is TRBJ2-7 and V is TRBV24-1; D remains unclear. Trimming took off 5 bases at V and 4 bases at J, with 11 bases between the two ends. This CDR3 has 13 residues. CDR1 KGHDR and CDR2 SFDVKD come from the germline V gene.

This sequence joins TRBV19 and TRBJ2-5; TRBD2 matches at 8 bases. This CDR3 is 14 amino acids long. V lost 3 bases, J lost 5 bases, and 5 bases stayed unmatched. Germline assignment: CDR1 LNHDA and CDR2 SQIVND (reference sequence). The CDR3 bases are TGTGCCAGTAGTATTCGGGGGGGCTTGGAGACCCAGTACTTC. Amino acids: CASSIRGGLETQYF.

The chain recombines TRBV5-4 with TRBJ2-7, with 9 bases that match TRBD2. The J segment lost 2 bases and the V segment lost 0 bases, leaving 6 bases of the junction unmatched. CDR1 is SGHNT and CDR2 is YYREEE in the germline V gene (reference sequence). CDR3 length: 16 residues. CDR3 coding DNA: TGTGCCAGCAGCTTGGGGGAGGGACTAGCAACCTACGAGCAGTACTTC. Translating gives CASSLGEGLATYEQYF.

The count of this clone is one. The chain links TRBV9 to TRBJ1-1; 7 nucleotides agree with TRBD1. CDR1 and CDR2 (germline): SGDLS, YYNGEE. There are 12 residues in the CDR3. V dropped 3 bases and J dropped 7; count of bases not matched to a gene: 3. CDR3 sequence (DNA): TGTGCCAGCAGCGACCGGGACAGTGAAGCTTTCTTT. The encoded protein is CASSDRDSEAFF.

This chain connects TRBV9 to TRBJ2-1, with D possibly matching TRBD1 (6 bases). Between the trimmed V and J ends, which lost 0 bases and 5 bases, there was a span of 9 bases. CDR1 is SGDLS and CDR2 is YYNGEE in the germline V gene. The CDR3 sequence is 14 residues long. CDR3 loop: CASSVGYRDNEQFF. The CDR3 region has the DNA TGTGCCAGCAGCGTAGGATACAGGGACAATGAGCAGTTCTTC.

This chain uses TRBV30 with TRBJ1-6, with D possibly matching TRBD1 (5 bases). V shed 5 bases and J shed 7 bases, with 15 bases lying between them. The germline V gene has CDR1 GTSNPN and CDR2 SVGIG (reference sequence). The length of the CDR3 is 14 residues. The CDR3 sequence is CAWRRLGANSPLHF. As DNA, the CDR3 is TGTGCCTGGCGTCGGCTTGGGGCAAATTCACCCCTCCACTTT. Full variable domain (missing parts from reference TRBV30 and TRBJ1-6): SQTIHQWPATLVQPVGSPLSLECTVEGTSNPNLYWYRQAAGRGLQLLFYSVGIGQISSEVPQNLSASRPQDRQFILSSKKLLLSDSGFYLCAWRRLGANSPLHFGNGTRLTVT.

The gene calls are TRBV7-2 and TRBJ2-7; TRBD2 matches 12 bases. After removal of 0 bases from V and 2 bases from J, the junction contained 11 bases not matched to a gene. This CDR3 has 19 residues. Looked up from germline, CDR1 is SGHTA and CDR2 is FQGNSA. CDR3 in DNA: TGTGCCAGCAGCTTAGCCGCCCCAGCGACTAGCGGGGGAACCTACGAGCAGTACTTC. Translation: CASSLAAPATSGGTYEQYF.

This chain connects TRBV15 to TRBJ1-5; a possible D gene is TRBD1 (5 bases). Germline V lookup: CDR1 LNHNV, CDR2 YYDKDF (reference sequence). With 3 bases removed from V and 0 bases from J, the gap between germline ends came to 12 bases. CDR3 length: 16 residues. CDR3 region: CATSRERGGSNQPQHF. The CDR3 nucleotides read TGTGCCACCAGCAGGGAGCGGGGGGGTAGCAATCAGCCCCAGCATTTT.

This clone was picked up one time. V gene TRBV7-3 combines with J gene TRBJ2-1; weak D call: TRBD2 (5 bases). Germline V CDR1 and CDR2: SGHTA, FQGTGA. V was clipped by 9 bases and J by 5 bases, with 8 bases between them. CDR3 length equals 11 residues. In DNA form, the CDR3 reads TGTGCCAGTGGACTGAACAATGAGCAGTTCTTC. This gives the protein CASGLNNEQFF.

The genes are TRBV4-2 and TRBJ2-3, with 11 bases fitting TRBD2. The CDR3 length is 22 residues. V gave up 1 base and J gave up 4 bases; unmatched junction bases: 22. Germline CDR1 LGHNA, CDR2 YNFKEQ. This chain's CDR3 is CASSQGPKLAGGLPGAADTQYF. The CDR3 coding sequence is TGTGCCAGCAGCCAAGGCCCTAAGTTAGCGGGGGGGCTTCCAGGGGCCGCAGATACGCAGTATTTT.